The T cell receptor beta chain under discussion was sequenced for a study of OX40 agonist ivuxolimab in advanced cancers. For the study at large: Head and neck, renal cell, melanoma or hepatocellular carcinoma were the cancers that dose-escalation patients had. Age averaged around 60 years (range roughly 20 to 90), and roughly 80% were male. Study-wide results and limits: Doses of 0.1 to 3.0 mg/kg were accompanied by clonal expansion of CD4+ and CD8+ blood T cells by week 6.

Some clones are missing from TCRdb's copy, which holds only in-frame ones; the method was immunoSEQ multiplex PCR. Of some 100,000 clones in the sample, less than 90% were seen once. About this clone itself: Its antigen is not identified.

There are 12 residues in the CDR3. V was shortened by 8 bases and J by 6 bases, with 10 bases between the two germline ends. CDR1 and CDR2 (germline): SGHTA, FQGTGA. V usage is TRBV7-3 and J usage is TRBJ2-2, with D perhaps matching TRBD2 (6 bases). The origin of this receptor is an adult with an advanced solid tumor such as melanoma, head and neck, liver or kidney cancer. The sample was CD4+ or CD8+ T cells sorted from blood, taken in a trial of the OX40 agonist ivuxolimab. The CDR3 protein is CASGRRAGELFF. The CDR3 nucleotides are TGTGCCAGCGGGAGGAGGGCCGGGGAGCTGTTTTTT.